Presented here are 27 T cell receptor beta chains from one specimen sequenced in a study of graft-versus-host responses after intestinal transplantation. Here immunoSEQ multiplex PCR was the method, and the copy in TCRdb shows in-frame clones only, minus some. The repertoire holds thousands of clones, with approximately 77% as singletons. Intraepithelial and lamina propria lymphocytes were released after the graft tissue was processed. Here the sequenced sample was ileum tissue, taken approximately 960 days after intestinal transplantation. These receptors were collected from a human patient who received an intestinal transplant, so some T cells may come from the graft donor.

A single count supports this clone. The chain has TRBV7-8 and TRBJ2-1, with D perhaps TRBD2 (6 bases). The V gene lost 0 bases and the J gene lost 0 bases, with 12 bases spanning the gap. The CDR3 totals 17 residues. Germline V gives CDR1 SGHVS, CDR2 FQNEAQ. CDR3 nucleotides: TGTGCCAGCAGCTTAGCCTCGGGGAGGAGCTCCTACAATGAGCAGTTCTTC. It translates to CASSLASGRSSYNEQFF.

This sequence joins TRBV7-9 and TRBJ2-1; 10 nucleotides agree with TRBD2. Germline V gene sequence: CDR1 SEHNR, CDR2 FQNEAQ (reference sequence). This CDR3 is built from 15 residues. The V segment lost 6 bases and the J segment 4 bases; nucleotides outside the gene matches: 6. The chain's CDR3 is CASRVSGGPYNEQFF. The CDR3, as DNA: TGTGCCAGCAGGGTTAGCGGGGGGCCTTACAATGAGCAGTTCTTC. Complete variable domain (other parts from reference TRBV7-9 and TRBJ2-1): DTGVSQNPRHKITKRGQNVTFRCDPISEHNRLYWYRQTLGQGPEFLTYFQNEAQLEKSRLLSDRFSAERPKGSFSTLEIQRTEQGDSAMYLCASRVSGGPYNEQFFGPGTRLTVL.

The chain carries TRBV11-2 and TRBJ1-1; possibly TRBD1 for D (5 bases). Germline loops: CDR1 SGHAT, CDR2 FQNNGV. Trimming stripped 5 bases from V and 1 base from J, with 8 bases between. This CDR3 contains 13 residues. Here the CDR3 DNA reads TGTGCCAGCAGCAAACAGGAGAACACTGAAGCTTTCTTT. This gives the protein CASSKQENTEAFF. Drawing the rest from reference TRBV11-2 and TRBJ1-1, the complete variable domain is EAGVAQSPRYKIIEKRQSVAFWCNPISGHATLYWYQQILGQGPKLLIQFQNNGVVDDSQLPKDRFSAERLKGVDSTLKIQPAKLEDSAVYLCASSKQENTEAFFGQGTRLTVV.

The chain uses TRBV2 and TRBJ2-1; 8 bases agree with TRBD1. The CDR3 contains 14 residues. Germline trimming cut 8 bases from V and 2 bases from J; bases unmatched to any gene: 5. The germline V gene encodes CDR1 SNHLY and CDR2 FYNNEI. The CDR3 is CASGPGGTYNEQFF. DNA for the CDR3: TGTGCCAGCGGCCCAGGGGGCACCTACAATGAGCAGTTCTTC.

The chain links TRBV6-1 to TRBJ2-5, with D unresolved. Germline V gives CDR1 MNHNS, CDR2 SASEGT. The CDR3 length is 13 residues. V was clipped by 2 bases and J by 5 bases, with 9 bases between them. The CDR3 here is CASSEIPRETQYF. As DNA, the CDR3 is TGTGCCAGCAGTGAAATCCCGAGGGAGACCCAGTACTTC.

The CDR3 protein is CASSTDRGENLDSPLHF. Written as DNA, the CDR3 is TGTGCCAGTAGTACCGACAGGGGAGAAAATCTAGATTCACCCCTCCACTTT. This chain links TRBV19 with TRBJ1-6; 8 bases agree with TRBD1. The CDR3 length is 17 residues. The germline V gene encodes CDR1 LNHDA and CDR2 SQIVND (reference sequence). V shed 4 bases, J shed 8 bases, and the junction held 13 bases outside the gene matches.

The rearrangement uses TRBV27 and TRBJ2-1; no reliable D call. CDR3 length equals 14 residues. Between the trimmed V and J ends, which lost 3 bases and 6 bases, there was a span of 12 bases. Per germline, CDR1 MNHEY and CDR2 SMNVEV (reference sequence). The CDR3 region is CASSFSDARNEQFF. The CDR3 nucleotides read TGTGCCAGCAGTTTCTCAGACGCCCGCAATGAGCAGTTCTTC.

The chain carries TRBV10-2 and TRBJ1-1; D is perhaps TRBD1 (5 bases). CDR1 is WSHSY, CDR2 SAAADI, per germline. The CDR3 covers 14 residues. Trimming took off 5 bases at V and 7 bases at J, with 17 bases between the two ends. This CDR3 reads CASSPLGDGGEAFF. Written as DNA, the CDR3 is TGCGCCAGCAGTCCCTTAGGGGACGGGGGTGAAGCTTTCTTT.

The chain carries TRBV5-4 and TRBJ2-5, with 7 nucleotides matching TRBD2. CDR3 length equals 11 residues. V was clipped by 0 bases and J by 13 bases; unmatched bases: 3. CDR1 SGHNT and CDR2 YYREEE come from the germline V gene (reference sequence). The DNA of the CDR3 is TGTGCCAGCAGCTTGGGGGGGAGGGTGTACTTC. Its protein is CASSLGGRVYF.

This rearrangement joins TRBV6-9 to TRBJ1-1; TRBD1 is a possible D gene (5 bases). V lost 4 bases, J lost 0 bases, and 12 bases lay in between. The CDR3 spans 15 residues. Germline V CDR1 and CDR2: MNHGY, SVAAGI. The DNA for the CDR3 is TGTGCCAGCAGTTTTGAAAGACAGATGAACACTGAAGCTTTCTTT. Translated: CASSFERQMNTEAFF.

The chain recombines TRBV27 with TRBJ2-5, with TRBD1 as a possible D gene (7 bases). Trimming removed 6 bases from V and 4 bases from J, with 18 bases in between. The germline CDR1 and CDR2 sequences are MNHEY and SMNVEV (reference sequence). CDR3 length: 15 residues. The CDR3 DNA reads TGTGCCAGCAGCACTCAGGGGGGCCAAGGAGAGACCCAGTACTTC. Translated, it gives CASSTQGGQGETQYF.

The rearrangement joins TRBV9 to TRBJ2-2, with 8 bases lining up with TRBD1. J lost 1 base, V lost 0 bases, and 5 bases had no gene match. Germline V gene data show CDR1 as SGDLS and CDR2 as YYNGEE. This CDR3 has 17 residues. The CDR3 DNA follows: TGTGCCAGCAGCGTAGGACAGGGGAAATTGAACACCGGGGAGCTGTTTTTT. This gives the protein CASSVGQGKLNTGELFF.

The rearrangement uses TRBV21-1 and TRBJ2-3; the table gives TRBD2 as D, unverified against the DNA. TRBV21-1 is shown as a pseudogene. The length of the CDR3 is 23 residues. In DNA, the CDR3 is TGTGCCAGCAGCCCAGTAAGGGTTCTAGCGGGAGGGCTGGTTCCCCTTTTCACAGATACGCAGTATTTT. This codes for CASSPVRVLAGGLVPLFTDTQYF.

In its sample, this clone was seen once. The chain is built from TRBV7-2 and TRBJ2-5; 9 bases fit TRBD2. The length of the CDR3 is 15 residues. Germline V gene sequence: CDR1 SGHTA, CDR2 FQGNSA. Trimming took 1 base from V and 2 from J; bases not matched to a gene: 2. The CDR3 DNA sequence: TGTGCCAGCAGCTTAGGCGGGGGGGGTCAAGAGACCCAGTACTTC. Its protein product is CASSLGGGGQETQYF.

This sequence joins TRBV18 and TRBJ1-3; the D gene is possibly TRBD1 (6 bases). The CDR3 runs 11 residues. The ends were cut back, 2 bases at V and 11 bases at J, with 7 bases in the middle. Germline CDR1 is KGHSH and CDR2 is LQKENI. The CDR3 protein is CASSPGGPIYF. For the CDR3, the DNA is TGTGCCAGCTCACCAGGGGGCCCCATATATTTT.

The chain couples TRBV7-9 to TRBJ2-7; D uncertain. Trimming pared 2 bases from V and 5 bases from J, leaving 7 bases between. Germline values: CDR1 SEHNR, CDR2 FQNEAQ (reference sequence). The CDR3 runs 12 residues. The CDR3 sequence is CASSLSRDEQYF. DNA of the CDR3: TGTGCCAGCAGCTTAAGTAGGGACGAGCAGTACTTC.

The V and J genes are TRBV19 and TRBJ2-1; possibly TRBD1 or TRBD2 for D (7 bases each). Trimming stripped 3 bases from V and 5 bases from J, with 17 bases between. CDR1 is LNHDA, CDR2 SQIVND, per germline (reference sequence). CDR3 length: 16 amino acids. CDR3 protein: CASSINFPGGDNEQFF. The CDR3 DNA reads TGTGCCAGTAGTATTAATTTTCCAGGGGGGGACAATGAGCAGTTCTTC.

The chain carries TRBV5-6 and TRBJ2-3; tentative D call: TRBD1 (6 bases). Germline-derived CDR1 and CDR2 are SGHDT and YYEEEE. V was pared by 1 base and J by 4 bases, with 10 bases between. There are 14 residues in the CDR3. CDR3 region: CASSLYRVSDTQYF. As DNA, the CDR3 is TGTGCCAGCAGCTTGTACAGGGTTTCAGATACGCAGTATTTT.

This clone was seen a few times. The CDR3 nucleotides are TGCGCCAGCAGCTCCGGACAGCCGAACACTGAAGCTTTCTTT. This encodes CASSSGQPNTEAFF. The genes are TRBV5-1 and TRBJ1-1, with D possibly TRBD1 on 6 matching bases. CDR3 length equals 14 residues. With 3 bases removed from V and 1 base from J, the gap between germline ends came to 10 bases. Germline assignment: CDR1 SGHRS and CDR2 YFSETQ.

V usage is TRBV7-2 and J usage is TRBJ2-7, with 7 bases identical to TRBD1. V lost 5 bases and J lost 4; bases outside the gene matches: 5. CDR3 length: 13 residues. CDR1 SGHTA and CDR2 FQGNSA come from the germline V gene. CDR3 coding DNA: TGTGCCAGCAGCCTCAGACAGGGATACGAGCAGTACGTC. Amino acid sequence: CASSLRQGYEQYV.

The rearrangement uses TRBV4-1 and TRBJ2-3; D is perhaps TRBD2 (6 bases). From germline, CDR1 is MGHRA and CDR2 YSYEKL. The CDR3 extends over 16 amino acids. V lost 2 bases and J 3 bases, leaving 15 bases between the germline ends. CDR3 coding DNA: TGCGCCAGCAGCCAATTGGTGACGGCGGGAACAGATACGCAGTATTTT. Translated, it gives CASSQLVTAGTDTQYF.

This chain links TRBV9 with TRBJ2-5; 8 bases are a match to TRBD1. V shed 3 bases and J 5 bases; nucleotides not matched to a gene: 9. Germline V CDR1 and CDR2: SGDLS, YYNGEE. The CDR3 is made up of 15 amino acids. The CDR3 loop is CASSAYGQGWETQYF. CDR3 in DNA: TGTGCCAGCAGCGCCTACGGACAGGGTTGGGAGACCCAGTACTTC.

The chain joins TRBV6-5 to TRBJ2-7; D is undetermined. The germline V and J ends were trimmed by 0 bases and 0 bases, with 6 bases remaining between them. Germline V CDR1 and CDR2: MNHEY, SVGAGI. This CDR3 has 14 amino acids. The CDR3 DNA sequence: TGTGCCAGCAGTTACTCGAAAGGCTCCTACGAGCAGTACTTC. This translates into CASSYSKGSYEQYF.

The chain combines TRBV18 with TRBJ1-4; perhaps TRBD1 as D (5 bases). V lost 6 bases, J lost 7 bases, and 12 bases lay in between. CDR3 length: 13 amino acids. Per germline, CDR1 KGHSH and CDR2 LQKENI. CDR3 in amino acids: CASSPGMSEKLFF. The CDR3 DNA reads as TGTGCCAGCTCCCCAGGGATGAGTGAAAAACTGTTTTTT.

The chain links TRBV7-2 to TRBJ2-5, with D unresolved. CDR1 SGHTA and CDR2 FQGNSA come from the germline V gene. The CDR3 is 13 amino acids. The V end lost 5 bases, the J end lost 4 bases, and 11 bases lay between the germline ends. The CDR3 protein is CASSLRDAETQYF. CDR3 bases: TGTGCCAGCAGCCTCCGTGACGCAGAGACCCAGTACTTC.

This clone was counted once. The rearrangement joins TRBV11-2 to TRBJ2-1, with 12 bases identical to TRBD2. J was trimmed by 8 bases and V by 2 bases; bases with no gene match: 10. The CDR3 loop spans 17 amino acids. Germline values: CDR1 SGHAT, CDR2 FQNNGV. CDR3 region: CASSLLLAGGKKDEQFF. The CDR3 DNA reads TGTGCCAGCAGCTTATTACTAGCGGGAGGAAAAAAGGATGAGCAGTTCTTC.

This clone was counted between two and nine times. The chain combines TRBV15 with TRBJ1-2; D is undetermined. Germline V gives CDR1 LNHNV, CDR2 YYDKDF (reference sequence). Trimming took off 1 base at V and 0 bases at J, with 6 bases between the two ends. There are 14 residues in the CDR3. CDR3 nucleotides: TGTGCCACCAGCAGAGGAGTTTCTAACTATGGCTACACCTTC. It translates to CATSRGVSNYGYTF.